This T cell receptor (beta chain) was captured in a study of blood T cell repertoires in COVID-19. For the study at large: Material from acute and convalescent COVID-19 was sourced from the United States, Italy and Spain. T cells, B-cell-depleted T cells, or PBMCs provided the cDNA or gDNA that served as material.

There are a few counts of this clone. The germline V gene has CDR1 MNHEY and CDR2 SVGAGI. V dropped 0 bases and J dropped 4 bases, with 9 bases sitting between them. This CDR3 has 15 residues. The authors' processing: Amplification of reference gene primers was used by the study to estimate nucleated cell counts. Assay: immunoSEQ multiplex PCR; the TCRdb copy retains only in-frame clones and omits some. The V and J calls and clone size were taken over from that table, and D and trimming were inferred from the DNA. Here the sample spans about 210,000 clones, around 80% being singletons. The sequencing input was peripheral blood. The V call is TRBV6-5, the J call TRBJ1-4; a possible D gene is TRBD1 (6 bases). The receptor's source is a woman aged 70 to 79 with acute or convalescent COVID-19. For the CDR3, the DNA is TGTGCCAGCAGTTACTCGAAACAGGGTAATGAAAAACTGTTTTTT. Translation gives CASSYSKQGNEKLFF.